This T cell receptor beta chain was captured by sequencing in a study of CXCR3-negative and CXCR3-positive naive CD8 T cells. To note about this clonotype: The antigen remains unidentified.

The method, 5' RACE with UMI labels, was used to prepare the TRB cDNA libraries. TCRdb reanalyzed the 5' RACE reads, giving one entry per CDR3 protein sequence and no DNA. Its table lists nearly 90,000 distinct CDR3 sequences. Germline loops: CDR1 MNHEY, CDR2 SMNVEV (reference sequence). The CDR3 runs 12 residues. Sorting was done in triplicate for each CD8+ T cell subset (fewer than 340,000 cells each). Study results and caveats: Naive cells that were CXCR3-positive had more hydrophobic TRB CDR3s (compared with CXCR3-negative naive cells).

Sequenced input: naive CXCR3+ CD8+ T cells from blood. Noted subset: CD45RO-CCR7+CD27+CD95- naive CD8+ T cells expressing CXCR3 (TNR3+). The chain combines TRBV27 with TRBJ2-1. The receptor comes from a human donor in good health. Some clones in this sample may be carry-over from other donors' samples. CDR3 loop: CASSWRPAEQFF.